These 24 T cell receptor beta chains originate from one sample sequenced in a study of radiotherapy plus CTLA-4 blockade in lung cancer. The repertoire was sequenced with immunoSEQ multiplex PCR; TCRdb's copy has only in-frame clones and lacks some. The table records roughly 80,000 clones, roughly four fifths of them present only once. The sequencing used peripheral blood, collected from a patient treated with radiotherapy plus ipilimumab. These receptors were taken from a human donor with non-small cell lung cancer whose response to radiotherapy plus ipilimumab could not be evaluated.

This chain joins TRBV2 and TRBJ1-1; TRBD1 matches at 12 bases. Per the germline V gene, CDR1 is SNHLY and CDR2 is FYNNEI. This CDR3 comprises 18 residues. J was trimmed by 3 bases and V by 7 bases; bases with no gene match: 15. The CDR3 here is CASTEEGTGGSWDTEAFF. In nucleotides, the CDR3 is TGTGCCAGCACTGAGGAGGGGACAGGGGGCAGTTGGGACACTGAAGCTTTCTTT.

The CDR3 nucleotides are TGTGCCAGCAGCTCGCGGACAGAAGTCCGCTACAATGAGCAGTTCTTC. Translated: CASSSRTEVRYNEQFF. The chain combines TRBV5-5 with TRBJ2-1; perhaps TRBD1 as D (6 bases). The V end was cut by 3 bases, the J end by 3 bases, with 16 bases between. Germline V gene sequence: CDR1 SGHKS, CDR2 YYEKEE (reference sequence). The CDR3 has 16 residues.

The chain recombines TRBV18 with TRBJ2-7; 16 nucleotides align to TRBD2. Germline V gives CDR1 KGHSH, CDR2 LQKENI. J was trimmed by 2 bases and V by 3 bases; bases with no gene match: 1. There are 16 residues in the CDR3. CDR3 sequence reads: CASSPGLAGGPYEQYF. The CDR3 DNA is TGTGCCAGCTCACCGGGACTAGCGGGAGGGCCCTACGAGCAGTACTTC. The variable domain in full, with the rest retrieved from reference TRBV18 and TRBJ2-7, is NAGVMQNPRHLVRRRGQEARLRCSPMKGHSHVYWYRQLPEEGLKFMVYLQKENIIDESGMPKERFSAEFPKEGPSILRIQQVVRGDSAAYFCASSPGLAGGPYEQYFGPGTRLTVT.

This clone was seen a few times. The rearrangement joins TRBV7-9 to TRBJ1-1; the D gene is possibly TRBD1 (5 bases). CDR3 length: 15 amino acids. Germline-derived CDR1 and CDR2 are SEHNR and FQNEAQ (reference sequence). V lost 5 bases to trimming and J lost 1 base, with 14 bases between them. The CDR3 loop is CASSPQLTENTEAFF. The CDR3 DNA reads as TGTGCCAGCAGCCCCCAACTGACAGAGAACACTGAAGCTTTCTTT.

V is TRBV5-1 and J is TRBJ2-1, with 9 bases identical to TRBD2. The junction had 7 bases not matched to a gene; V was cut back by 0 bases and J by 0 bases. This CDR3 is built from 18 residues. Germline-derived CDR1 and CDR2 are SGHRS and YFSETQ. This chain's CDR3 is CASSLARLAGSSYNEQFF. CDR3 bases: TGCGCCAGCAGCTTGGCTCGGCTAGCGGGGAGCTCCTACAATGAGCAGTTCTTC.

The chain links TRBV11-3 to TRBJ2-3; D possibly corresponds to TRBD1 (5 bases). This CDR3 is 15 amino acids long. Germline loops: CDR1 SGHNT, CDR2 YENEEA. The ends were cut back, 1 base at V and 1 base at J, with 9 bases in the middle. The chain's CDR3 is CASSLVDSGTDTQYF. The CDR3, as DNA: TGTGCCAGCAGCTTAGTAGACAGCGGCACAGATACGCAGTATTTT.

The rearrangement uses TRBV5-1 and TRBJ1-5, with no clear D. The CDR3 has 14 amino acids. The ends were cut back, 0 bases at V and 4 bases at J, with 8 bases in the middle. Germline loops: CDR1 SGHRS, CDR2 YFSETQ. CDR3 amino acids: CASSLESLNQPQHF. For the CDR3, the DNA is TGCGCCAGCAGCTTGGAAAGCTTAAATCAGCCCCAGCATTTT. Looking up the rest from reference TRBV5-1 and TRBJ1-5 gives the full variable domain: KAGVTQTPRYLIKTRGQQVTLSCSPISGHRSVSWYQQTPGQGLQFLFEYFSETQRNKGNFPGRFSGRQFSNSRSEMNVSTLELGDSALYLCASSLESLNQPQHFGDGTRLSIL.

V usage is TRBV13 and J usage is TRBJ1-3, with TRBD1 as a possible D gene (6 bases). The germline CDR1 and CDR2 sequences are PRHDT and FYEKMQ (reference sequence). This CDR3 spans 16 amino acids. Trimming pared 5 bases from V and 0 bases from J, leaving 14 bases between. The CDR3 region has the DNA TGTGCCAGCAGCGGAAGGACAGACCCCTCTGGAAACACCATATATTTT. Translation: CASSGRTDPSGNTIYF.

J is TRBJ1-5 and V is TRBV10-2, with 12 nucleotides matching TRBD1. The CDR3 is 16 amino acids. Germline V gene lookup returns CDR1 WSHSY and CDR2 SAAADI. Losses at the gene ends were 3 bases for V and 7 bases for J; bases not matched to a gene: 7. CDR3 sequence: CASSDRDRGRGQPQHF. The CDR3 DNA follows: TGCGCCAGCAGTGACCGGGACAGGGGGCGGGGGCAGCCCCAGCATTTT.

The chain is built from TRBV4-2 and TRBJ2-3, with 10 positions matching TRBD2. The V gene's germline CDR1 is LGHNA and CDR2 YNFKEQ. Losses at the gene ends were 8 bases for V and 5 bases for J; bases not matched to a gene: 10. This CDR3 contains 15 residues. The CDR3 DNA reads as TGTGCCAGCGATCTGAGCGGGGGGGCCGGAGATACGCAGTATTTT. Its protein product is CASDLSGGAGDTQYF.

The V call is TRBV2, the J call TRBJ1-2; the D is unclear. The CDR3 spans 12 residues. The germline V and J ends were trimmed by 4 bases and 4 bases, with 7 bases remaining between them. CDR1 is SNHLY and CDR2 is FYNNEI in the germline V gene. The CDR3 sequence is CASSGGLYGYTF. The CDR3 DNA sequence: TGTGCCAGCAGTGGAGGCCTCTATGGCTACACCTTC.

This clone was counted between two and nine times. V gene TRBV14 combines with J gene TRBJ2-7; D is perhaps TRBD1 (6 bases). This CDR3 has 13 residues. Trimming cost V 6 bases and J 4 bases, with 13 bases left between them. The germline V gene has CDR1 SGHDN and CDR2 FVKESK. The CDR3 here is CASRPTGFYEQYF. In DNA, the CDR3 is TGTGCCAGCAGACCTACAGGGTTTTACGAGCAGTACTTC.

CDR3 nucleotides: TGTGCCAGTAGTCCTCGGACTAGCGGGAGAACGAGCACAGATACGCAGTATTTT. It specifies CASSPRTSGRTSTDTQYF. The rearrangement joins TRBV19 to TRBJ2-3; TRBD2 matches 13 bases. There are 18 residues in the CDR3. Germline assignment: CDR1 LNHDA and CDR2 SQIVND (reference sequence). The ends lost 5 bases at V and 0 bases at J; junction bases unmatched: 8. Full variable domain (remainder filled in from reference TRBV19 and TRBJ2-3): DGGITQSPKYLFRKEGQNVTLSCEQNLNHDAMYWYRQDPGQGLRLIYYSQIVNDFQKGDIAEGYSVSREKKESFPLTVTSAQKNPTAFYLCASSPRTSGRTSTDTQYFGPGTRLTVL.

V and J are TRBV11-3 and TRBJ1-2; TRBD1 agrees at 8 bases. Trimming at V came to 1 base and at J to 2 bases, leaving 0 bases not matched to a gene. CDR1 and CDR2 (germline): SGHNT, YENEEA. The CDR3 covers 14 residues. The CDR3 reads CASSLGTGNYGYTF. For the CDR3, the DNA is TGTGCCAGCAGCTTAGGGACAGGGAACTATGGCTACACCTTC.

The table lists this clone with a few counts. The chain employs TRBV7-6 and TRBJ2-5; 12 bases match TRBD2. Germline CDR1 is SGHVS and CDR2 is FNYEAQ. With 5 bases clipped from V and 4 bases from J, the junction kept 8 bases outside the gene matches. This CDR3 region has 16 residues. CDR3 protein: CASSQPTSGGTETQYF. The CDR3 DNA is TGTGCCAGCAGCCAACCGACTAGCGGGGGCACAGAGACCCAGTACTTC. Variable domain in full (rest from reference TRBV7-6 and TRBJ2-5): GAGVSQSPRYKVTKRGQDVALRCDPISGHVSLYWYRQALGQGPEFLTYFNYEAQQDKSGLPNDRFSAERPEGSISTLTIQRTEQRDSAMYRCASSQPTSGGTETQYFGPGTRLLVL.

The V gene is TRBV11-2, the J gene TRBJ2-7, with 8 bases fitting TRBD2. The CDR3 is made up of 15 amino acids. J lost 6 bases, V lost 1 base, and 8 bases had no gene match. Germline CDR1 is SGHAT and CDR2 is FQNNGV. The CDR3 bases are TGTGCCAGCAGCTTAGGCTACGGGAGGGACTCCGAGCAGTACTTC. Translation: CASSLGYGRDSEQYF. Based on the CDR3 plus reference TRBV11-2 and TRBJ2-7, the full variable domain is EAGVAQSPRYKIIEKRQSVAFWCNPISGHATLYWYQQILGQGPKLLIQFQNNGVVDDSQLPKDRFSAERLKGVDSTLKIQPAKLEDSAVYLCASSLGYGRDSEQYFGPGTRLTVT.

This chain links TRBV7-9 with TRBJ1-2, with TRBD1 identical over 9 bases. CDR1 is SEHNR, CDR2 FQNEAQ, per germline (reference sequence). Trimming at V came to 4 bases and at J to 8 bases, leaving 8 bases not matched to a gene. This CDR3 has 14 amino acids. CDR3 amino acids: CASSSGTGWGGYTF. The CDR3, as DNA: TGTGCCAGCAGCTCGGGGACAGGGTGGGGCGGCTACACCTTC.

This clone was counted a few times. CDR3 DNA: TGCGCCAGCAGCTTGGTGGGAGACTCTGGAAACACCATATATTTT. Its translation is CASSLVGDSGNTIYF. The genes are TRBV5-1 and TRBJ1-3; no clear D gene. The V gene lost 0 bases and the J gene lost 0 bases, with 7 bases spanning the gap. The germline V gene encodes CDR1 SGHRS and CDR2 YFSETQ. The CDR3 loop spans 15 amino acids.

The chain couples TRBV9 to TRBJ1-2; the D is unclear. With 0 bases removed from V and 8 bases from J, the gap between germline ends came to 5 bases. The germline V gene encodes CDR1 SGDLS and CDR2 YYNGEE. This CDR3 spans 11 amino acids. This CDR3 reads CASSVDSGYTF. CDR3 coding DNA: TGTGCCAGCAGCGTAGATTCGGGCTACACCTTC.

The V and J genes are TRBV29-1 and TRBJ1-2; perhaps TRBD1 as D (6 bases). The CDR3 is 13 residues long. V was shortened by 7 bases and J by 5 bases, with 17 bases between the two germline ends. Germline CDR1 reads SQVTM; CDR2 reads ANQGSEA. The CDR3 region is CSALQGEEYGYTF. In DNA, the CDR3 is TGCAGCGCATTACAGGGCGAAGAATATGGCTACACCTTC. Variable domain in full (rest from reference TRBV29-1 and TRBJ1-2): SAVISQKPSRDICQRGTSLTIQCQVDSQVTMMFWYRQQPGQSLTLIATANQGSEATYESGFVIDKFPISRPNLTFSTLTVSNMSPEDSSIYLCSALQGEEYGYTFGSGTRLTVV.

The chain combines TRBV9 with TRBJ2-1; D might be TRBD1 (6 bases). V was pared by 0 bases and J by 5 bases, with 6 bases between. This CDR3 contains 13 residues. The germline CDR1 and CDR2 sequences are SGDLS and YYNGEE. The CDR3 DNA follows: TGTGCCAGCAGCGTAGGGACAGACAATGAGCAGTTCTTC. It yields the protein CASSVGTDNEQFF.

The CDR3 nucleotides read TGTGCCAGCAGTTTCAGGGGGGCCCGCACAGATACGCAGTATTTT. It yields the protein CASSFRGARTDTQYF. The rearrangement uses TRBV6-5 and TRBJ2-3; possibly TRBD1 for D (7 bases). From germline, CDR1 is MNHEY and CDR2 SVGAGI. V was shortened by 4 bases and J by 1 base, with 12 bases between the two germline ends. The CDR3 runs to 15 residues.

CDR3 amino acids: CASSFPGTGGAGANVLTF. The CDR3 nucleotides are TGTGCCAGCAGTTTTCCCGGGACAGGGGGCGCTGGGGCCAACGTCCTGACTTTC. The rearrangement uses TRBV7-2 and TRBJ2-6; TRBD1 agrees at 12 bases. Trimming took 6 bases from V and 2 from J; bases not matched to a gene: 8. The CDR3 extends over 18 amino acids. Germline values: CDR1 SGHTA, CDR2 FQGNSA.

The V and J genes are TRBV7-2 and TRBJ1-3; D gene uncertain. The CDR3 covers 16 residues. V lost 1 base, J lost 1 base, and 11 bases lay in between. CDR1 and CDR2 (germline): SGHTA, FQGNSA. The CDR3 sequence is CASSLGPVPSGNTIYF. For the CDR3, the DNA is TGTGCCAGCAGCTTAGGTCCGGTACCTTCTGGAAACACCATATATTTT.